This T cell receptor beta chain was sequenced for a study of cytomegalovirus exposure and HLA in healthy donors. The PCR ran on 60 Vbeta and 13 Jbeta primers. Authors' methods: About 9.9 million shared chains were among approximately 87 million unique TCR beta chains counted in a later analysis. Libraries were prepared by immunoSEQ multiplex PCR; TCRdb keeps only in-frame clonotypes and omits some of them. From that table come the V and J calls and clone size; the DNA was used to work out D and trimming. The data contain some 130,000 clones, around three quarters of them singletons. Between the trimmed V and J ends, which lost 0 bases and 8 bases, there was a span of 10 bases. CDR1 is GTSNPN and CDR2 is SVGIG in the germline V gene (reference sequence). The CDR3 loop spans 12 amino acids.

This receptor was identified in a middle-aged man in good health and CMV-seropositive. Sample: PBMCs. The chain joins TRBV30 to TRBJ1-2, with D unresolved. CDR3 sequence reads: CAWSVHSPGYTF. The DNA for the CDR3 is TGTGCCTGGAGTGTACACAGTCCGGGCTACACCTTC.